The rows below give T cell receptor beta chains drawn from one sample of a study of memory CD4+ T cells and cytomegalovirus serostatus. Using immunoSEQ multiplex PCR, the repertoire was profiled, and TCRdb retains in-frame clones only, with some absent. This table has about 52,000 clones, over 70% appearing once. What was sequenced was memory CD4+ T cells from blood. The receptor source for this set is an adult in good health and CMV-seropositive. CDR3s include the opening cysteine and the closing phenylalanine or tryptophan. The order of the fields is J gene, V gene, D gene, clone size, CDR3 protein, CDR3 DNA. A D gene is named only where the DNA matches it firmly. Clone sizes are given selectively: once, few, many, or a class where the clone is expanded.

TRBJ2-7 | TRBV19 | . | . | CASSIGLSYEQYF | TGTGCCAGTAGTATAGGGCTTTCCTACGAGCAGTACTTC
TRBJ1-4 | TRBV7-9 | . | . | CASSSTAGAPDHEKLFF | TGTGCCAGCAGCTCCACCGCGGGGGCGCCTGATCATGAAAAACTGTTTTTT
TRBJ1-4 | TRBV28 | . | few | CASSSGAGGREKLFF | TGTGCCAGCAGTTCAGGCGCGGGAGGGCGGGAAAAACTGTTTTTT
TRBJ2-5 | TRBV5-1 | TRBD2 | . | CASSFKVAGTQTQYF | TGCGCCAGCAGCTTCAAGGTAGCGGGAACCCAGACCCAGTACTTC
TRBJ2-7 | TRBV27 | TRBD1 | . | CASSLKPGQGRYEQYF | TGTGCCAGCAGCCTAAAGCCGGGACAGGGTAGGTACGAGCAGTACTTC
TRBJ2-7 | TRBV11-2 | . | . | CASSFLGHEQYF | TGTGCCAGCAGTTTCCTAGGTCACGAGCAGTACTTC
TRBJ1-5 | TRBV5-5 | . | . | CASSWDPGHLDTNQPQHF | TGTGCCAGCAGCTGGGACCCGGGACACCTAGATACCAATCAGCCCCAGCATTTT
TRBJ1-1 | TRBV7-3 | . | . | CASSLRLNTEAFF | TGTGCCAGCAGCCTCAGGCTGAACACTGAAGCTTTCTTT
TRBJ1-5 | TRBV19 | TRBD1 | . | CASSKLAGGGGNQPQHF | TGTGCCAGTAGTAAATTAGCAGGGGGCGGTGGCAATCAGCCCCAGCATTTT
TRBJ1-1 | TRBV28 | TRBD1 | . | CASNTPLGQSMNTEAFF | TGTGCCAGCAACACCCCGTTGGGACAGTCCATGAACACTGAAGCTTTCTTT
TRBJ2-1 | TRBV25-1 | TRBD1 | . | CASSEYGRGNDNEQFF | TGTGCCAGCAGTGAGTATGGCAGGGGGAATGACAATGAGCAGTTCTTC
TRBJ2-2 | TRBV6-1 | TRBD1 | few | CASSEARTGDNGELFF | TGTGCCAGCAGTGAAGCCCGGACAGGGGACAACGGGGAGCTGTTTTTT
TRBJ2-7 | TRBV10-3 | TRBD2 | once | CAISKAGVFPTYEQYF | TGTGCCATCAGTAAAGCGGGAGTGTTTCCGACCTACGAGCAGTACTTC
TRBJ2-1 | TRBV6-6 | TRBD1 | . | CASTGTGNSNEQFF | TGTGCCAGCACTGGGACAGGGAACAGCAATGAGCAGTTCTTC
TRBJ2-4 | TRBV27 | . | . | CASRDLEGGKNIQYF | TGTGCCAGTCGGGACTTAGAGGGAGGCAAAAACATTCAGTACTTC
TRBJ2-1 | TRBV28 | . | . | CASSLWSSYNEQFF | TGTGCCAGCAGTTTATGGAGCTCCTACAATGAGCAGTTCTTC
TRBJ2-3 | TRBV5-1 | . | once | CASSLAAGTTSTDTQYF | TGCGCCAGCAGCTTGGCCGCGGGGACAACTAGCACAGATACGCAGTATTTT
TRBJ2-4 | TRBV7-2 | TRBD2 | . | CASSSGGLDIQYF | TGTGCCAGCAGCTCGGGGGGGTTGGACATTCAGTACTTC
TRBJ1-1 | TRBV2 | . | . | CASSDVLNTEAFF | TGTGCCAGCAGTGATGTCCTGAACACTGAAGCTTTCTTT
TRBJ2-1 | TRBV25-1 | . | . | CASSEETGYNEQFF | TGTGCCAGCAGTGAAGAAACAGGGTACAATGAGCAGTTCTTC
TRBJ2-1 | TRBV28 | TRBD1 | . | CASSLVGGSSYNEQFF | TGTGCCAGCAGTTTGGTAGGGGGCAGCTCCTACAATGAGCAGTTCTTC
TRBJ1-2 | TRBV25-1 | . | . | CASSAGAAYGYTF | TGTGCCAGCAGTGCCGGAGCGGCCTATGGCTACACCTTC
TRBJ2-1 | TRBV4-2 | . | once | CASSQDPTSYNEQFF | TGTGCCAGCAGCCAAGATCCTACATCCTACAATGAGCAGTTCTTC
TRBJ1-2 | TRBV5-1 | . | . | CASSLEGEYGYTF | TGCGCCAGCAGCTTGGAAGGGGAATATGGCTACACCTTC
TRBJ2-7 | TRBV7-2 | . | once | CASSRPGRYEQYF | TGTGCCAGCAGCCGTCCAGGGCGCTACGAGCAGTACTTC
TRBJ1-1 | TRBV7-7 | . | once | CASSLSQGTEAFF | TGTGCTAGCAGCTTAAGTCAGGGGACTGAAGCTTTCTTT
TRBJ1-5 | TRBV19 | . | . | CASSFTGGHQPQHF | TGTGCCAGTAGCTTCACGGGCGGACATCAGCCCCAGCATTTT
TRBJ2-5 | TRBV6-6 | . | . | CASSPTDFLAETQYF | TGTGCCAGCAGCCCCACGGACTTCTTAGCGGAGACCCAGTACTTC
TRBJ2-1 | TRBV6-5 | . | . | CASRARPASEDEQFF | TGTGCCAGCAGGGCCCGACCCGCCTCTGAAGATGAGCAGTTCTTC
TRBJ1-2 | TRBV29-1 | TRBD1 | . | CSVGTGGGHGYTF | TGCAGCGTCGGGACAGGGGGCGGCCATGGCTACACCTTC
TRBJ1-1 | TRBV7-9 | . | . | CASSLDGVNTEAFF | TGTGCCAGCAGCTTAGACGGGGTGAACACTGAAGCTTTCTTT
TRBJ1-6 | TRBV9 | TRBD1 | . | CASSSWDREARNSPLHF | TGTGCCAGCAGTTCCTGGGACAGGGAAGCAAGAAATTCACCCCTCCACTTT
TRBJ1-6 | TRBV7-2 | . | . | CASSRRSAQDNSPLHF | TGTGCCAGCAGCCGTCGATCGGCACAGGATAATTCACCCCTCCACTTT
TRBJ2-7 | TRBV5-4 | TRBD2 | once | CASSPPPGTSYEQYF | TGTGCCAGCAGCCCTCCCCCCGGGACTAGCTACGAGCAGTACTTC
TRBJ1-5 | TRBV19 | . | . | CASSRARQPQHF | TGTGCCAGTAGTAGGGCAAGGCAGCCCCAGCATTTT
TRBJ2-1 | TRBV5-6 | . | . | CASSLGTEAYNEQFF | TGTGCCAGCAGCTTGGGGACGGAGGCCTACAATGAGCAGTTCTTC
TRBJ2-1 | TRBV11-2 | . | once | CASSPTGNEQFF | TGTGCCAGCAGCCCGACTGGCAATGAGCAGTTCTTC
TRBJ2-1 | TRBV4-1 | TRBD1 | . | CASRPPGQGGNEQFF | TGCGCCAGCAGGCCACCGGGACAGGGCGGCAATGAGCAGTTCTTC
TRBJ1-3 | TRBV5-4 | . | . | CASSREAGNTIYF | TGTGCCAGCAGCAGGGAGGCAGGAAACACCATATATTTT